This T cell receptor beta chain was identified during a study of cytomegalovirus exposure and HLA in healthy donors. Study-wide findings and caveats: Later work found most CMV-associated TCR beta chains apparently HLA-restricted. A later analysis linked a missense DCLRE1C variant to TCR beta V- and J-gene trimming. Later examination showed HLA-associated TCR beta chains had greater clonal expansion than equally common others.

Germline loops: CDR1 SGHRS, CDR2 YFSETQ. CDR3 length equals 15 residues. V lost 4 bases and J lost 8; bases outside the gene matches: 9. PCR involved 60 Vbeta and 13 Jbeta primers. Only in-frame clones appear in the TCRdb table, and some are missing; sequencing was by immunoSEQ multiplex PCR. The sample lists about 150,000 clones, around 66% occurring once. A few counts support this clone. What it recognizes is unknown. This sequence was found in a woman between 55 and 75 years old in good health and CMV-seronegative. Sample: PBMCs. The V gene is TRBV5-1, the J gene TRBJ1-2; 12 positions match TRBD1. CDR3 protein: CASSIGTGGAEGYTF. CDR3 sequence (DNA): TGCGCCAGCAGCATCGGGACAGGGGGCGCGGAAGGCTACACCTTC. The full variable domain, its missing parts supplied by reference TRBV5-1 and TRBJ1-2, is KAGVTQTPRYLIKTRGQQVTLSCSPISGHRSVSWYQQTPGQGLQFLFEYFSETQRNKGNFPGRFSGRQFSNSRSEMNVSTLELGDSALYLCASSIGTGGAEGYTFGSGTRLTVV.